This entry lists 21 T cell receptor beta chains sequenced from one sample in a study of T cell responses to AZD1222 COVID-19 vaccine. Libraries were prepared by immunoSEQ multiplex PCR; TCRdb keeps only in-frame clonotypes and omits some of them. The sample lists some 110,000 clones, approximately 87% occurring once. Sequencing used peripheral blood, obtained on day 0 of AZD1222 vaccination. The receptor set was obtained from an adult in good health.

The rearrangement uses TRBV6-5 and TRBJ2-7, with TRBD2 as a possible D gene (7 bases). V lost 6 bases and J lost 2, with 17 bases in between. The germline V gene has CDR1 MNHEY and CDR2 SVGAGI. This CDR3 spans 15 amino acids. CDR3 sequence reads: CASSPGRTATYEQYF. In DNA, the CDR3 is TGTGCCAGCAGCCCCGGGAGGACAGCCACCTACGAGCAGTACTTC.

The rearrangement links TRBV28 to TRBJ2-1; D is perhaps TRBD1 (6 bases). Trimming removed 8 bases at V and 9 bases at J, with 14 bases between. Germline CDR1 reads MDHEN; CDR2 reads SYDVKM. There are 12 residues in the CDR3. CDR3 sequence reads: CASEKQGGEQFF. The CDR3 nucleotides are TGTGCCAGCGAGAAACAGGGTGGTGAGCAGTTCTTC.

This chain links TRBV7-3 with TRBJ2-1; possibly TRBD1 for D (5 bases). V lost 5 bases and J 0 bases, leaving 11 bases between the germline ends. From germline, CDR1 is SGHTA and CDR2 FQGTGA. This CDR3 is built from 15 residues. CDR3 in amino acids: CASSQGVGSYNEQFF. CDR3 coding DNA: TGTGCCAGCAGCCAAGGGGTGGGCTCCTACAATGAGCAGTTCTTC.

This chain joins TRBV6-1 and TRBJ1-1; D is ambiguous. Germline CDR1 and CDR2: MNHNS and SASEGT. V was clipped by 1 base and J by 0 bases, with 9 bases between them. The CDR3 has 15 amino acids. The CDR3 DNA sequence: TGTGCCAGCAGTGAAGAATGGGGTTTGAACACTGAAGCTTTCTTT. It is translated as CASSEEWGLNTEAFF.

Points on this clone: The junction differs from germline at one of its ends, possibly a read error. This rearrangement joins TRBV7-2 to TRBJ2-2; 7 nucleotides agree with TRBD2. There are 13 residues in the CDR3. Germline V CDR1 and CDR2: SGHTA, FQGNSA. CDR3: CASTLAGTGELFF. CDR3 DNA: TGTGCCAGCACCTTAGCGGGTACCGGGGAGCTGTTTTTT.

J is TRBJ1-1 and V is TRBV7-3; TRBD1 is a possible D gene (6 bases). The germline gives CDR1 SGHTA, CDR2 FQGTGA. The V gene lost 6 bases and the J gene lost 2 bases, with 10 bases spanning the gap. CDR3 size: 13 residues. CDR3 sequence (DNA): TGTGCCAGCAGTGAACAGGGTAACACTGAAGCTTTCTTT. As protein: CASSEQGNTEAFF.

This sequence joins TRBV6-5 and TRBJ1-1, with 11 bases aligning to TRBD1. V trimming: 4 bases; J trimming: 10 bases; junction bases outside the gene matches: 11. CDR1 and CDR2 from the germline V gene are MNHEY and SVGAGI. The CDR3 is 15 amino acids. The CDR3 DNA follows: TGTGCCAGCAGTTCCCCGGGACAGGGGGACCTAGGAGCTTTCTTT. It encodes CASSSPGQGDLGAFF.

The V call is TRBV19, the J call TRBJ1-5, with D unresolved. The CDR3 is 15 amino acids. Trimming cost V 2 bases and J 6 bases, with 14 bases left between them. Per germline, CDR1 LNHDA and CDR2 SQIVND (reference sequence). CDR3 amino acids: CASSIRSSSSQPQHF. The CDR3 coding sequence is TGTGCCAGTAGTATAAGGTCGTCGTCGAGTCAGCCCCAGCATTTT.

This clone occurred a few times. This chain connects TRBV15 to TRBJ2-7; 10 nucleotides match TRBD2. CDR1 and CDR2 from the germline V gene are LNHNV and YYDKDF (reference sequence). Trimming took 3 bases from V and 4 from J; bases not matched to a gene: 9. The CDR3 is 16 amino acids. DNA for the CDR3: TGTGCCACCAGCAGTGGGGCTAGCGGGAGTCTTTACGAGCAGTACTTC. Protein: CATSSGASGSLYEQYF.

This chain connects TRBV6-5 to TRBJ1-1, with 9 bases matching TRBD1. CDR1 MNHEY and CDR2 SVGAGI come from the germline V gene. CDR3 length: 15 amino acids. Trimming cost V 2 bases and J 5 bases; bases outside gene matches: 6. The CDR3 DNA is TGTGCCAGCAGTTACGGCACAGGGGGCGTGACTGAAGCTTTCTTT. Translating it yields CASSYGTGGVTEAFF.

Remarks on this clone: One junction end disagrees with the germline gene, perhaps due to a read error. The CDR3 DNA is TGTGCCAGCAGTCTTGCCAGCGGGGAGAGCCTCTTC. Amino acids: CASSLASGESLF. The chain is built from TRBV12-3 or TRBV12-4 and TRBJ2-1; 7 bases align to TRBD2. The CDR3 totals 12 residues.

The chain is built from TRBV5-6 and TRBJ2-7; 10 nucleotides line up with TRBD2. This CDR3 is built from 14 residues. Germline values: CDR1 SGHDT, CDR2 YYEEEE. With V trimmed by 4 bases and J by 5 bases, 6 bases remained unmatched. CDR3 in DNA: TGTGCCAGCAGCCCTAGCGGGAGATCGAACGAGCAGTACTTC. This translates into CASSPSGRSNEQYF.

The chain carries TRBV7-3 and TRBJ1-1; possibly TRBD1 for D (6 bases). There are 15 residues in the CDR3. The germline gives CDR1 SGHTA, CDR2 FQGTGA. Trimming shortened V by 8 bases and J by 0 bases, and 16 bases separated the two germline ends. For the CDR3, the DNA is TGTGCCAGCGCACTCGGGGGGACACTGAACACTGAAGCTTTCTTT. This codes for CASALGGTLNTEAFF. Full variable domain (rest looked up from reference TRBV7-3 and TRBJ1-1): GAGVSQTPSNKVTEKGKYVELRCDPISGHTALYWYRQSLGQGPEFLIYFQGTGAADDSGLPNDRFFAVRPEGSVSTLKIQRTERGDSAVYLCASALGGTLNTEAFFGQGTRLTVV.

The J gene is TRBJ1-1, the V gene TRBV24-1, with a weak D call TRBD1 (5 bases). Germline V CDR1 and CDR2: KGHDR, SFDVKD. This CDR3 comprises 13 residues. V lost 8 bases to trimming and J lost 1 base, with 10 bases between them. The CDR3 loop reads CATTLGENTEAFF. In nucleotides, the CDR3 is TGTGCCACCACCTTGGGGGAGAACACTGAAGCTTTCTTT.

The rearrangement joins TRBV19 to TRBJ1-4; D is uncertain. Trimming took 3 bases from V and 7 from J, leaving 12 bases between them. Germline-derived CDR1 and CDR2 are LNHDA and SQIVND (reference sequence). This CDR3 contains 14 residues. This CDR3 reads CASSIRGSGEKLFF. DNA of the CDR3: TGTGCCAGTAGTATTCGGGGTTCGGGTGAAAAACTGTTTTTT.

For this clone: Mismatch with germline at one junction end may stem from a read error. The chain joins TRBV14 to TRBJ1-5; TRBD1 agrees at 7 bases. The V gene's germline CDR1 is SGHDN and CDR2 FVKESK. This CDR3 is 16 amino acids long. CDR3 amino acids: CARRGGGEYSNQPQHF. The CDR3 region has the DNA TGTGCCCGCAGGGGGGGCGGGGAGTATAGCAATCAGCCCCAGCATTTT.

The sample holds one count of this clone. The junction and the germline gene differ at one end; a read error may be behind it. The V call is TRBV7-6, the J call TRBJ2-1, with TRBD2 matching over 8 bases. This CDR3 has 11 amino acids. Germline V gene data show CDR1 as SGHVS and CDR2 as FNYEAQ. In DNA form, the CDR3 reads TGCTCTAGCGGGCAAAACAATGAGCAGTTCTTC. Protein sequence: CSSGQNNEQFF.

This rearrangement joins TRBV5-1 to TRBJ1-2; TRBD1 matches at 9 bases. Germline V CDR1 and CDR2: SGHRS, YFSETQ. The CDR3 contains 15 residues. The ends lost 0 bases at V and 3 bases at J; junction bases unmatched: 3. In DNA, the CDR3 is TGCGCCAGCAGCTTGGACAGGGGGCTTCACTATGGCTACACCTTC. The encoded protein is CASSLDRGLHYGYTF. Full variable domain (remainder filled in from reference TRBV5-1 and TRBJ1-2): KAGVTQTPRYLIKTRGQQVTLSCSPISGHRSVSWYQQTPGQGLQFLFEYFSETQRNKGNFPGRFSGRQFSNSRSEMNVSTLELGDSALYLCASSLDRGLHYGYTFGSGTRLTVV.

The chain carries TRBV6-5 and TRBJ1-4; no firm D call. Germline CDR1 is MNHEY and CDR2 is SVGAGI. V was shortened by 4 bases and J by 14 bases, with 14 bases between the two germline ends. The CDR3 runs 12 residues. DNA for the CDR3: TGTGCCAGCAGTTCCGACCCCCTATTCCTGTTTTTT. It is translated as CASSSDPLFLFF.

The chain joins TRBV7-9 to TRBJ1-1, with 9 bases matching TRBD1. Germline assignment: CDR1 SEHNR and CDR2 FQNEAQ (reference sequence). The CDR3 is 16 residues long. J lost 1 base, V lost 5 bases, and 8 bases had no gene match. The CDR3 region is CASSPRTGAGNTEAFF. The DNA for the CDR3 is TGTGCCAGCAGCCCTCGGACAGGGGCTGGGAACACTGAAGCTTTCTTT.

The V call is TRBV18, the J call TRBJ1-5, with D uncertain. CDR3 size: 18 residues. The V and J ends lost 3 bases and 0 bases respectively, with 18 bases between them. From germline, CDR1 is KGHSH and CDR2 LQKENI. CDR3 region: CASSPGGRTNPSNQPQHF. The DNA of the CDR3 is TGTGCCAGCTCACCCGGTGGCAGAACAAACCCTAGCAATCAGCCCCAGCATTTT.